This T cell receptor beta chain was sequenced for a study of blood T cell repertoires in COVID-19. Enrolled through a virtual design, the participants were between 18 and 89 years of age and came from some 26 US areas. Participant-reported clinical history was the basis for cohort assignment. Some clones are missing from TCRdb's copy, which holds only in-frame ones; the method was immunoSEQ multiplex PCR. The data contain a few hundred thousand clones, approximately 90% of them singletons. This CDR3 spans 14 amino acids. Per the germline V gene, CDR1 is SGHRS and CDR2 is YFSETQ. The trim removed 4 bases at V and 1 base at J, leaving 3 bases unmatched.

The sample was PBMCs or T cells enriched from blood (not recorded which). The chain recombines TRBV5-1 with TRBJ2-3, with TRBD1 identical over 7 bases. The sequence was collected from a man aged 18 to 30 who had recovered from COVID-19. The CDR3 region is CASSLDRGTDTQYF. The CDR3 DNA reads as TGCGCCAGCAGCCTAGACAGGGGCACAGATACGCAGTATTTT. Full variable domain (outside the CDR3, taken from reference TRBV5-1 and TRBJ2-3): KAGVTQTPRYLIKTRGQQVTLSCSPISGHRSVSWYQQTPGQGLQFLFEYFSETQRNKGNFPGRFSGRQFSNSRSEMNVSTLELGDSALYLCASSLDRGTDTQYFGPGTRLTVL.